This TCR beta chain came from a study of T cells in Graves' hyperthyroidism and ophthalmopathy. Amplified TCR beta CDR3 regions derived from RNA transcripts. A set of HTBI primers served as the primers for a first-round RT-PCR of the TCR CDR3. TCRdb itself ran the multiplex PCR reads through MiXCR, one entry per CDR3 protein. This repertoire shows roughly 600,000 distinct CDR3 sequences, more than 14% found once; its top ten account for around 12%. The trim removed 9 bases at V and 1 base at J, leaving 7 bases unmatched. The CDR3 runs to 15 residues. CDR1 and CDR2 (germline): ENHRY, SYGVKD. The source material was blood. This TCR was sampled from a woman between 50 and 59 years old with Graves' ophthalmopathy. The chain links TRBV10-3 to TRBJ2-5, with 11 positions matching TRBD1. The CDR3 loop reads CAISRDRGFQETQYF. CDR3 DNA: TGTGCCATATCCAGGGACAGGGGGTTCCAAGAGACCCAGTACTTC.